These 10 T cell receptor beta chains came from one sample sequenced in a study of cytomegalovirus exposure and HLA in healthy donors. This PCR relied on a set of 60 Vbeta primers and 13 Jbeta primers. Generated by immunoSEQ multiplex PCR, the TCRdb table keeps only in-frame clones and is missing some. Seen in this sample are roughly 40,000 clones; the ten most common clones hold 4%. Specimen: PBMCs. The source of these receptors is a male donor in good health and CMV-seronegative.

The rearrangement joins TRBV5-1 to TRBJ2-7; possibly TRBD2 for D (7 bases). The germline CDR1 and CDR2 sequences are SGHRS and YFSETQ. The CDR3 is made up of 17 amino acids. The V end lost 0 bases, the J end lost 0 bases, and 16 bases lay between the germline ends. The CDR3 sequence: CASSLAGGQTISYEQYF. CDR3 sequence (DNA): TGCGCCAGCAGCTTGGCCGGGGGGCAAACTATCTCCTACGAGCAGTACTTC.

The J gene is TRBJ1-1, the V gene TRBV29-1; maybe TRBD1 (6 bases). Deletions cut 5 bases from V and 6 bases from J, with 7 bases between. The CDR3 extends over 10 amino acids. Germline CDR1 is SQVTM and CDR2 is ANQGSEA. In DNA, the CDR3 is TGCAGCGTTTCAGGGGCTGAAGCTTTCTTT. It translates to CSVSGAEAFF. Full variable domain (remainder filled in from reference TRBV29-1 and TRBJ1-1): SAVISQKPSRDICQRGTSLTIQCQVDSQVTMMFWYRQQPGQSLTLIATANQGSEATYESGFVIDKFPISRPNLTFSTLTVSNMSPEDSSIYLCSVSGAEAFFGQGTRLTVV.

This chain links TRBV6-6 with TRBJ1-5; TRBD1 is a possible D gene (6 bases). Deletions cut 7 bases from V and 8 bases from J, with 24 bases between. The germline V gene has CDR1 MNHNY and CDR2 SVGAGI (reference sequence). The CDR3 covers 16 residues. Here the CDR3 reads CASTRRDTRRGEPQHF. For the CDR3, the DNA is TGTGCCAGCACTCGACGGGACACACGCCGGGGGGAGCCCCAGCATTTT.

The chain recombines TRBV19 with TRBJ1-5; D gene uncertain. There are 15 residues in the CDR3. Trimming stripped 7 bases from V and 11 bases from J, with 24 bases between. CDR1 is LNHDA, CDR2 SQIVND, per germline (reference sequence). As DNA, the CDR3 is TGTGCCAGTACCCCCCCGGGCGGCGGGATAGGCGCCCAGCATTTT. Translating gives CASTPPGGGIGAQHF. Drawing the rest from reference TRBV19 and TRBJ1-5, the complete variable domain is DGGITQSPKYLFRKEGQNVTLSCEQNLNHDAMYWYRQDPGQGLRLIYYSQIVNDFQKGDIAEGYSVSREKKESFPLTVTSAQKNPTAFYLCASTPPGGGIGAQHFGDGTRLSIL.

The chain couples TRBV19 to TRBJ1-3; 9 bases are a match to TRBD1. The V gene end was trimmed by 5 bases and the J gene end by 7 bases; junction bases not matched to a gene: 6. Germline V CDR1 and CDR2: LNHDA, SQIVND (reference sequence). This CDR3 has 14 amino acids. The DNA for the CDR3 is TGTGCCAGTAGTCCGGGACAGGGAGGGAACACCATATATTTT. It yields the protein CASSPGQGGNTIYF.

This chain joins TRBV4-1 and TRBJ1-1; maybe TRBD1 (5 bases). The CDR3 is 14 amino acids. V gave up 3 bases and J gave up 0 bases, with 8 bases separating them. Germline V lookup: CDR1 MGHRA, CDR2 YSYEKL. CDR3 protein: CASSHLQVNTEAFF. For the CDR3, the DNA is TGCGCCAGCAGCCACTTACAGGTGAACACTGAAGCTTTCTTT.

The chain uses TRBV21-1 and TRBJ1-2; whether TRBD1, the table's D call, matches the DNA was not checked. TRBV21-1 is assigned pseudogene status. This CDR3 contains 14 residues. DNA of the CDR3: TGTGCCAGCAGCAACAGGGGGACCAACTATGGCTACACCTTC. Translated, it gives CASSNRGTNYGYTF.

The chain recombines TRBV27 with TRBJ1-5; 9 positions match TRBD1. The V gene's germline CDR1 is MNHEY and CDR2 SMNVEV (reference sequence). The CDR3 totals 15 residues. With 9 bases clipped from V and 3 bases from J, the junction kept 9 bases outside the gene matches. The DNA of the CDR3 is TGTGCCAGTCAACCGGGACAGGGTAACAATCAGCCCCAGCATTTT. Protein: CASQPGQGNNQPQHF.

V usage is TRBV10-1 and J usage is TRBJ2-7; 10 bases fit TRBD1. Trimming cost V 0 bases and J 5 bases; bases outside gene matches: 4. Germline lookup yields CDR1 WNHNN and CDR2 SYGVQD (reference sequence). The CDR3 covers 15 residues. CDR3 loop: CASSESGTGEHEQYF. The DNA of the CDR3 is TGCGCCAGCAGTGAGTCGGGGACAGGGGAACACGAGCAGTACTTC.

The rearrangement joins TRBV6-6 to TRBJ2-7, with 8 bases aligning to TRBD1. This CDR3 is 13 amino acids long. From germline, CDR1 is MNHNY and CDR2 SVGAGI (reference sequence). With V trimmed by 5 bases and J by 7 bases, 7 bases remained unmatched. CDR3 in DNA: TGTGCCAGCAGTCAGGACAGGGCTTGGGAGCAGTACTTC. Translating gives CASSQDRAWEQYF.